Listed below are T cell receptor beta chains from one sample, sequenced in a study of T cell responses to AZD1222 COVID-19 vaccine. The assay was immunoSEQ multiplex PCR, and TCRdb's table has in-frame clones only and misses some. Among approximately 130,000 clones listed, approximately 93% were seen once. The source was peripheral blood, collected on day 0 of AZD1222 vaccination. The receptors shown here come from an adult in good health. Both conserved end residues are part of each CDR3. The order of the fields is clone size, D gene, J gene, V gene, CDR3 length, CDR3 DNA, CDR3 protein. The D gene is left open where the match is weak. Size tells how often a clone was seen (once, few, many) or the class of an expanded clone, and some rows leave it out.

>-|-|TRBJ2-3|TRBV21-1|17
TGTGCCAGCAGCAAAGTCTCGGGGGGACACCCTAGGGATACGCAGTATTTT
CASSKVSGGHPRDTQYF
>-|TRBD2|TRBJ2-7|TRBV5-1|14
TGCGCCAGCAGCTTATCGGCGGGAGAGCGGGAGCAGTACTTC
CASSLSAGEREQYF
>-|-|TRBJ1-1|TRBV11-3|17
TGTGCCAGCAGCTTAGTTGTTGCCAGGGGTTCGAACACTGAAGCTTTCTTT
CASSLVVARGSNTEAFF
>-|-|TRBJ1-5|TRBV6-5|14
TGTGCCAGCAGTTACGGAGGGGGAAGTCAGCCCCAGCATTTT
CASSYGGGSQPQHF
>-|-|TRBJ1-5|TRBV30|14
TGTGCCTGGAGTGAGGGGATGGGCAATCAGCCCCAGCATTTT
CAWSEGMGNQPQHF
>-|TRBD2|TRBJ2-3|TRBV10-3|17
TGTGCCATCAGCTCCGGCGGGAGTCATTTTCGGACAGATACGCAGTATTTT
CAISSGGSHFRTDTQYF
>-|-|TRBJ1-1|TRBV19|13
TGTGCCAGTAGTATTGGAGTGAACACTGAAGCTTTCTTT
CASSIGVNTEAFF
>-|-|TRBJ1-3|TRBV7-2|17
TGTGCCAGCAGCTTAGAATTCGGCAGGGGCTCTGGAAACACCATATATTTT
CASSLEFGRGSGNTIYF
>-|-|TRBJ2-7|TRBV7-2|13
TGTGCCAGCAGCTTCTTAGACTCCTACGAGCAGTACTTC
CASSFLDSYEQYF
>-|-|TRBJ2-1|TRBV4-1|16
TGCGCCAGCAGCCAAGGGAGGAGGGAGGCGTACAATGAGCAGTTCTTC
CASSQGRREAYNEQFF
>-|-|TRBJ2-3|TRBV6-2/TRBV6-3|15
TGTGCCAGCACCCCGCCTCATCAGGGCACAGATACGCAGTATTTT
CASTPPHQGTDTQYF
>-|-|TRBJ2-1|TRBV5-6|17
TGTGCCAGCAGCTTGGGACCCCCGAGCGGCTCCTACAATGAGCAGTTCTTC
CASSLGPPSGSYNEQFF
>-|-|TRBJ1-1|TRBV19|14
TGTGCCAGTAGTATCGCGGGTTTTGTCACTGAAGCTTTCTTT
CASSIAGFVTEAFF
>once|-|TRBJ1-1|TRBV3-1/TRBV3-2|15
TGTGCCAGCAGTCAAAGGGCCTTATCTCCGCCTGAAGCTTTCTTT
CASSQRALSPPEAFF
>-|TRBD2|TRBJ2-3|TRBV19|15
TGTGCCAGTAGTAAAGGACTAGCGGACACAGATACGCAGTATTTT
CASSKGLADTDTQYF
>-|-|TRBJ2-7|TRBV2|13
TGTGCCAGCGGGGATTTTGGCGCCTACGAGCAGTACTTC
CASGDFGAYEQYF
>-|TRBD1|TRBJ2-5|TRBV5-6|14
TGTGCCAGCAGCTTAGGGACAGGGAAAGAGACCCAGTACTTC
CASSLGTGKETQYF
>-|-|TRBJ1-4|TRBV28|15
TGTGCCAGCAGTTCAACGGCAGGTCTTAATGAAAAACTGTTTTTT
CASSSTAGLNEKLFF
>-|-|TRBJ1-1|TRBV5-1|14
TGCGCCAGCAGCATAGGGACGGTGAACACTGAAGCTTTCTTT
CASSIGTVNTEAFF
>-|-|TRBJ1-4|TRBV28|15
TGTGCCAGCACCCAACGAGGGAAGAGGAATGAAAAACTGTTTTTT
CASTQRGKRNEKLFF
>-|-|TRBJ1-2|TRBV19|15
TGTGCCAGTAGCCTACAGGGAGCTGAGGTGGATGGCTACACCTTC
CASSLQGAEVDGYTF
>-|-|TRBJ1-2|TRBV30|11
TGTGCCTGGAGCGAGGGCTATGGCTACACCTTC
CAWSEGYGYTF
>-|TRBD2|TRBJ2-7|TRBV2|16
TGTGCCAGCAGTTCACTAGCGGGAGGTTTCCCCTACGAGCAGTACTTC
CASSSLAGGFPYEQYF
>-|TRBD2|TRBJ2-2|TRBV5-4|17
TGTGCCAGCAGCCCGGGGGGGCAGAGGTATTTCGTCGGGGAGCTGTTTTTT
CASSPGGQRYFVGELFF
>-|TRBD1|TRBJ1-5|TRBV28|17
TGTGCCAGCATCACACCTACAGGGGACCCCTCGGGTCAGCCCCAGCATTTT
CASITPTGDPSGQPQHF
>-|TRBD1|TRBJ2-1|TRBV28|12
TGTGCCATCGGACAGGTCGACAATGAGCAGTTCTTC
CAIGQVDNEQFF
>-|TRBD1|TRBJ2-7|TRBV27|14
TGTGCCAGCAGTTCGGGACAGGCCTCCTACGAGCAGTACTTC
CASSSGQASYEQYF
>-|TRBD1|TRBJ1-5|TRBV28|16
TGTGCCAGCAGTCCCAGTGCCGGGACAGCCTTATCGCCCCAGCATTTT
CASSPSAGTALSPQHF
>-|-|TRBJ1-5|TRBV4-3|15
TGCGCCAGCAGCCAAGATTGGGGTATCAATCAGCCCCAGCATTTT
CASSQDWGINQPQHF
>-|-|TRBJ1-5|TRBV19|14
TGTGCCAGTAAAGGGACCCCGCCAAATCAGCCCCAGCATTTT
CASKGTPPNQPQHF
>-|-|TRBJ2-2|TRBV4-2|21
TGTGCCAGCAGCCCTTGGCCTTTCCGGGACACCTTCAGGCCGTGGACCGGGGAGCTGTTTTTT
CASSPWPFRDTFRPWTGELFF
>-|TRBD1|TRBJ1-5|TRBV28|15
TGTGCCAGCAGTTCAGGGGACAGGAGCAATCAGCCCCAGCATTTT
CASSSGDRSNQPQHF
>-|-|TRBJ2-3|TRBV30|11
TGTGCCTGGAGTGTAGAGGATACGCAGTATTTT
CAWSVEDTQYF
>-|-|TRBJ2-7|TRBV10-2|14
TGCGCCAGCAGTGACCCCGGGTATACCTACGAGCAGTACTTC
CASSDPGYTYEQYF
>-|-|TRBJ1-6|TRBV11-2|18
TGTGCCAGCAGCTTAGGGGGTAGGGGCAGGGACTTGAATTCACCCCTCCACTTT
CASSLGGRGRDLNSPLHF
>-|-|TRBJ2-6|TRBV6-5|15
TGTGCCAGCAGCCAAGGGGAGTCTGGGGCCAACGTCCTGACTTTC
CASSQGESGANVLTF
>-|-|TRBJ1-4|TRBV30|12
TGTGCCTGGAACAGTCAAAATGAAAAACTGTTTTTT
CAWNSQNEKLFF
>-|TRBD2|TRBJ2-1|TRBV6-5|14
TGTGCCAGCAGTACTAGCGGGAGTTTCCATGAGCAGTTCTTC
CASSTSGSFHEQFF
>-|-|TRBJ1-1|TRBV2|15
TGTGCCAGCAGCCCTACCCGGACAGACAACACTGAAGCTTTCTTT
CASSPTRTDNTEAFF
>-|-|TRBJ1-5|TRBV28|15
TGTGCCAGCAGTTTCGGGCTGCATAGCAATCAGCCCCAGCATTTT
CASSFGLHSNQPQHF
>-|-|TRBJ1-1|TRBV6-5|11
TGTGCCAGCAGTAGGAACACTGAAGCTTTCTTT
CASSRNTEAFF
>-|TRBD1|TRBJ1-2|TRBV19|14
TGTGCCAGTAGCCGGACAGGGGGCGTCTATGGCTACACCTTC
CASSRTGGVYGYTF
>-|-|TRBJ1-5|TRBV20-1|15
TGCAGTGCTAGTGTTGTGGGTTCCACCCATCAGCCCCAGCATTTT
CSASVVGSTHQPQHF
>once|TRBD1|TRBJ1-5|TRBV19|15
TGTGCCAGTAGTATTGGACAGGGAATGAATCAGCCCCAGCATTTT
CASSIGQGMNQPQHF
>once|-|TRBJ2-7|TRBV6-2/TRBV6-3|12
TGTGCCAGCAGTACAGGAACCTACGAGCAGTACTTC
CASSTGTYEQYF
>-|TRBD2|TRBJ2-5|TRBV25-1|16
TGTGCCAGCGGTGGGGGGACTAGCGGGAGAACAGAGACCCAGTACTTC
CASGGGTSGRTETQYF
>few|TRBD1|TRBJ1-2|TRBV19|15
TGTGCCAGTAGTATAGGCCCAGGGGGGGCCTATGGCTACACCTTC
CASSIGPGGAYGYTF
>-|-|TRBJ1-1|TRBV7-3|12
TGTGCCAGCAGCGGGACGAACACTGAAGCTTTCTTT
CASSGTNTEAFF
>once|-|TRBJ2-1|TRBV7-2|14
TGTGCCAGCAGCAAAGGAGCCAGCAGGTATGAGCAGTTCTTC
CASSKGASRYEQFF
>-|-|TRBJ2-2|TRBV4-3|22
TGCGCCAGCAGCCAAGATCCCCCGGGGCTAGCGAGGATTTTTTCGAACACCGGGGAGCTGTTTTTT
CASSQDPPGLARIFSNTGELFF
>-|-|TRBJ1-6|TRBV27|14
TGTGCCAGCAGCTCCGGAGGTGGGGGATCACCCCTCCACTTT
CASSSGGGGSPLHF
>-|TRBD1|TRBJ1-2|TRBV27|15
TGTGCCAGCAGCCAATACGGGACAGGGCGGCGGGGCTACACCTTC
CASSQYGTGRRGYTF
>-|-|TRBJ1-5|TRBV28|12
TGTGCCAGCACACAGGGCAATCAGCCCCAGCATTTT
CASTQGNQPQHF